A single sample gave rise to the 8 T cell receptor beta chains below, sequenced in a study of blood T cell repertoires in COVID-19. The repertoire was sequenced with immunoSEQ multiplex PCR; TCRdb's copy has only in-frame clones and lacks some. The data hold about 360,000 clones, with around 90% observed a single time. Sample: peripheral blood. All receptors come from a human donor in a cohort sampled during active COVID-19.

The gene calls are TRBV10-3 and TRBJ1-5, with TRBD1 matching over 9 bases. Trimming cost V 0 bases and J 5 bases; bases outside gene matches: 8. The CDR3 runs to 17 residues. Per germline, CDR1 ENHRY and CDR2 SYGVKD. The CDR3: CAISESRPGQGHQPQHF. The CDR3 DNA sequence: TGTGCCATCAGTGAGTCGAGACCGGGACAGGGTCATCAGCCCCAGCATTTT.

The chain links TRBV6-4 to TRBJ2-1; D may be TRBD1 (6 bases). Trimming cost V 2 bases and J 4 bases, with 12 bases left between them. The germline V gene encodes CDR1 MRHNA and CDR2 SNTAGT. The CDR3 spans 15 residues. The CDR3 DNA reads TGTGCCAGCAGTGACGGTACAGGGTCGTACAATGAGCAGTTCTTC. Translating gives CASSDGTGSYNEQFF.

The CDR3 loop is CASSPQGASEKLFF. The CDR3 region has the DNA TGTGCCAGCAGTCCACAGGGGGCCAGTGAAAAACTGTTTTTT. The V gene is TRBV6-5, the J gene TRBJ1-4; 9 nucleotides line up with TRBD1. The CDR3 runs to 14 residues. J lost 7 bases, V lost 5 bases, and 5 bases had no gene match. CDR1 is MNHEY and CDR2 is SVGAGI in the germline V gene.

The V and J genes are TRBV4-1 and TRBJ2-2, with D tentatively TRBD2 (7 bases). V lost 1 base and J lost 2, with 20 bases in between. Germline CDR1 is MGHRA and CDR2 is YSYEKL. The CDR3 spans 19 residues. CDR3 sequence: CASSQVRWGRGSNTGELFF. CDR3 coding DNA: TGCGCCAGCAGCCAAGTCCGTTGGGGGAGGGGGTCTAACACCGGGGAGCTGTTTTTT.

V gene TRBV28 combines with J gene TRBJ2-1; D is unresolved. V was pared by 5 bases and J by 0 bases, with 14 bases between. Germline CDR1 MDHEN, CDR2 SYDVKM. The CDR3 is made up of 16 amino acids. The CDR3 reads CASSTSRVGSYNEQFF. In DNA form, the CDR3 reads TGTGCCAGCAGTACCTCCCGGGTGGGCTCCTACAATGAGCAGTTCTTC.

A note on this clone: The identical CDR3 is also encoded by other nucleotide sequences in the sample. The genes are TRBV24-1 and TRBJ1-1; no clear D. This CDR3 spans 13 amino acids. In germline, CDR1 is KGHDR, CDR2 SFDVKD. The ends were cut back, 9 bases at V and 1 base at J, with 11 bases in the middle. Here the CDR3 DNA reads TGTGCCACCTCTGGGCCTTCGAACACTGAAGCTTTCTTT. Its translation is CATSGPSNTEAFF.

The chain couples TRBV5-5 to TRBJ1-3; TRBD1 might be the D (5 bases). There are 17 residues in the CDR3. In germline, CDR1 is SGHKS, CDR2 YYEKEE (reference sequence). V lost 4 bases and J lost 0, with 17 bases in between. The CDR3 DNA is TGTGCCAGCAGCCGGGAGGCGGGGACGCGCTCTGGAAACACCATATATTTT. Protein: CASSREAGTRSGNTIYF.

CDR3 DNA sequence: TGTGCCAGCAGTTTCCGCTTCTTCCAGGGGCCCGGGGAGCTGTTTTTT. This sequence encodes CASSFRFFQGPGELFF. The chain recombines TRBV28 with TRBJ2-2; TRBD1 is a possible D gene (6 bases). V lost 3 bases to trimming and J lost 6 bases, with 17 bases between them. Germline V gene sequence: CDR1 MDHEN, CDR2 SYDVKM. The CDR3 is 16 amino acids.